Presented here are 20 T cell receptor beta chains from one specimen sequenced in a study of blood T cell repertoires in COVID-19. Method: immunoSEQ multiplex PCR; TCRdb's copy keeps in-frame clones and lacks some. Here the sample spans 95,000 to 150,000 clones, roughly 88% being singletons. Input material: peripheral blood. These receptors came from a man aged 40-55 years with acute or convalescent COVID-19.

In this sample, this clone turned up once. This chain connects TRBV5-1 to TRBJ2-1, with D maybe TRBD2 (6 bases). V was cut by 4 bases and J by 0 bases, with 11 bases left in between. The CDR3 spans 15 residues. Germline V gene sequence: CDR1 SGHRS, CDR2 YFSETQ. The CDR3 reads CASSQTRFSYNEQFF. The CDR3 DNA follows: TGCGCCAGCAGCCAGACTAGGTTCTCCTACAATGAGCAGTTCTTC.

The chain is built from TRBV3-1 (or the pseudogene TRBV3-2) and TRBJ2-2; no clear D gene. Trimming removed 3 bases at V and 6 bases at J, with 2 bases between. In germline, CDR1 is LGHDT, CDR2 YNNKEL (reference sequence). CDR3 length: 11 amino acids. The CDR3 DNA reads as TGTGCCAGCAGCCACTCCGGGGAGCTGTTTTTT. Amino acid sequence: CASSHSGELFF.

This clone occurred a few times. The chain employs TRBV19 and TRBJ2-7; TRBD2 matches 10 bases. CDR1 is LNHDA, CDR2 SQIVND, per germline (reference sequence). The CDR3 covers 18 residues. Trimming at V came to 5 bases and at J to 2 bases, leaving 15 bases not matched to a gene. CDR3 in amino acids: CASSLALFSGGLPYEQYF. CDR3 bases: TGTGCCAGTAGTCTCGCCCTTTTTAGCGGGGGGCTGCCCTACGAGCAGTACTTC.

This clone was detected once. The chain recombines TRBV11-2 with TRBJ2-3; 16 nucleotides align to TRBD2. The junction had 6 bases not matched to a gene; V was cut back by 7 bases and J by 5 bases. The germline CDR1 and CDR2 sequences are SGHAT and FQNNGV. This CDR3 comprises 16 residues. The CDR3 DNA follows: TGTGCCAGCAACGTCGGGACTAGCGGGGGGGAAGATACGCAGTATTTT. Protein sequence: CASNVGTSGGEDTQYF.

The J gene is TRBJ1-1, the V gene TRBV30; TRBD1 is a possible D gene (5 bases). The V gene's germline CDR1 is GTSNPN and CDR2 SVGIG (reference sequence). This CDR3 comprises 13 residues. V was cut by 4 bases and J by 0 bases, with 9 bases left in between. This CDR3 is CAWKLTVNTEAFF. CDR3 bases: TGTGCCTGGAAATTGACAGTGAACACTGAAGCTTTCTTT.

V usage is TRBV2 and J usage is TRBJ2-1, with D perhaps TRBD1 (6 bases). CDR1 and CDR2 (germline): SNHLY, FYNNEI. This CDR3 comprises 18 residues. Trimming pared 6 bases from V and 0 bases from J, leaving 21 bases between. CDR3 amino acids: CASSPTPGDRFSYNEQFF. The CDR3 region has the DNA TGTGCCAGCAGCCCGACGCCCGGCGACAGGTTCTCCTACAATGAGCAGTTCTTC.

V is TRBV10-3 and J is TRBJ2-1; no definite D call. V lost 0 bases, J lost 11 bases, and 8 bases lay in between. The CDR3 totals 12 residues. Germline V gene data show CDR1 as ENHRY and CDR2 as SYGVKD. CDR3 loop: CAISESNTKQFF. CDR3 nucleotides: TGTGCCATCAGTGAGTCGAACACCAAGCAGTTCTTC.

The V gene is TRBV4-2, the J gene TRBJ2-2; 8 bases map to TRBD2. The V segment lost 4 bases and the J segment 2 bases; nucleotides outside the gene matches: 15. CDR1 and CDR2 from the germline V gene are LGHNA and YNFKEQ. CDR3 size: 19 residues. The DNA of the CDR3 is TGTGCCAGCAGCCTGCCCGGGGGGGGGTTATCATCAAACACCGGGGAGCTGTTTTTT. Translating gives CASSLPGGGLSSNTGELFF.

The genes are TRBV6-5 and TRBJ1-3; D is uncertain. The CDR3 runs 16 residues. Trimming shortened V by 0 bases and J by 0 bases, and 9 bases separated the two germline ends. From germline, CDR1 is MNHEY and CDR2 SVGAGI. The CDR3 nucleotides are TGTGCCAGCAGTTACTCGACCCACAGCTCTGGAAACACCATATATTTT. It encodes CASSYSTHSSGNTIYF.

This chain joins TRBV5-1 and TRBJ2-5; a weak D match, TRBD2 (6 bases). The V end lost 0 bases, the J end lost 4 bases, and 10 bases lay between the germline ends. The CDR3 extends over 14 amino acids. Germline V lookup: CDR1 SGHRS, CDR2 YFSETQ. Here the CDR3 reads CASSLDGTPETQYF. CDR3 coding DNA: TGCGCCAGCAGCTTGGATGGGACTCCAGAGACCCAGTACTTC.

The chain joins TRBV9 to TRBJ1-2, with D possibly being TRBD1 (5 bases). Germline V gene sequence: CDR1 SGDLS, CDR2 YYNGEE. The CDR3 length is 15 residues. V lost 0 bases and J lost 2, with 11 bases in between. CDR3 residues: CASSVGSRANYGYTF. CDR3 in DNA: TGTGCCAGCAGCGTAGGTTCCAGGGCCAACTATGGCTACACCTTC.

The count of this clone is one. The CDR3 bases are TGTGCCAGTAATACAGGGATTCTTGATCAGCCCCAGCATTTT. It specifies CASNTGILDQPQHF. The rearrangement uses TRBV19 and TRBJ1-5; D is perhaps TRBD1 (6 bases). Trimming pared 7 bases from V and 5 bases from J, leaving 15 bases between. Germline CDR1 and CDR2: LNHDA and SQIVND (reference sequence). The CDR3 is 14 amino acids.

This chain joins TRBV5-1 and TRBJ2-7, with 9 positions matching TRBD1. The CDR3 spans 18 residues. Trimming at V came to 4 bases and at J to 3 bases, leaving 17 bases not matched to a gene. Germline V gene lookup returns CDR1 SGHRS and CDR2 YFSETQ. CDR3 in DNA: TGCGCCAGCAGCAGGACACAGGGGGCGCCGGGACTAAGCTACGAGCAGTACTTC. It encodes CASSRTQGAPGLSYEQYF.

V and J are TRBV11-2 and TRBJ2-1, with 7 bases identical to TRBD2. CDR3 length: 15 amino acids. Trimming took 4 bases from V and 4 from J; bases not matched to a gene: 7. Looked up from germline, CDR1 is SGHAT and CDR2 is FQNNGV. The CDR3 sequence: CASSSWAGEYNEQFF. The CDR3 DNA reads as TGTGCCAGCAGCTCGTGGGCGGGGGAATACAATGAGCAGTTCTTC.

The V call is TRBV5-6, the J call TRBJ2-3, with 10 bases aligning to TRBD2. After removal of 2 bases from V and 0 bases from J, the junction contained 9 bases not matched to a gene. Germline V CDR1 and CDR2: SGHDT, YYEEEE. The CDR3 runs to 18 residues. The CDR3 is CASSFSLAGAISTDTQYF. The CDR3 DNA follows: TGTGCCAGCAGCTTCAGCCTAGCGGGGGCCATTAGCACAGATACGCAGTATTTT.

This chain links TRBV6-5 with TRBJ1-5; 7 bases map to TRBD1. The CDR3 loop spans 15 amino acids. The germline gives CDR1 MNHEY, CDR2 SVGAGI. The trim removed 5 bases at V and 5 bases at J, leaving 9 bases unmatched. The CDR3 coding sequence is TGTGCCAGCAGTACTGAGACAGGGCGGTATCAGCCCCAGCATTTT. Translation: CASSTETGRYQPQHF.

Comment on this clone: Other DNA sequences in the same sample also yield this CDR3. CDR3 protein: CASSLTDTQYF. The CDR3 DNA reads as TGCGCCAGCAGCCTGACAGATACGCAGTATTTT. The chain carries TRBV5-1 and TRBJ2-3; D uncertain. The CDR3 covers 11 residues. Trimming pared 4 bases from V and 3 bases from J, leaving 3 bases between. The germline gives CDR1 SGHRS, CDR2 YFSETQ.

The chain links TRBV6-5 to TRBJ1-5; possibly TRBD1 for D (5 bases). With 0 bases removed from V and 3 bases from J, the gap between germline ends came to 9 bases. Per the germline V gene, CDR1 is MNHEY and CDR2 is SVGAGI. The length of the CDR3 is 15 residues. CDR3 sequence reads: CASSYSAGLNQPQHF. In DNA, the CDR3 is TGTGCCAGCAGTTACTCTGCAGGGCTCAATCAGCCCCAGCATTTT.

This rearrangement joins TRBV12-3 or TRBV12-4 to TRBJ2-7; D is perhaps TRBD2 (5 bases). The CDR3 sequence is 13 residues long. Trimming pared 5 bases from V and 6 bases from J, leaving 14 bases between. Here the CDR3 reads CASSRGLAVEQYF. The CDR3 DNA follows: TGTGCCAGCAGTCGAGGACTGGCGGTCGAGCAGTACTTC.

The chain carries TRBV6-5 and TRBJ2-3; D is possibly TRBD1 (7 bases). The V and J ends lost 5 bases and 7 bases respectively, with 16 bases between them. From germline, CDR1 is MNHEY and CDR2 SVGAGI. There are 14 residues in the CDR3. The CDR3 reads CASSQRRGAYTQYF. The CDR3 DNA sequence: TGTGCCAGCAGTCAACGCAGGGGGGCATATACGCAGTATTTT.